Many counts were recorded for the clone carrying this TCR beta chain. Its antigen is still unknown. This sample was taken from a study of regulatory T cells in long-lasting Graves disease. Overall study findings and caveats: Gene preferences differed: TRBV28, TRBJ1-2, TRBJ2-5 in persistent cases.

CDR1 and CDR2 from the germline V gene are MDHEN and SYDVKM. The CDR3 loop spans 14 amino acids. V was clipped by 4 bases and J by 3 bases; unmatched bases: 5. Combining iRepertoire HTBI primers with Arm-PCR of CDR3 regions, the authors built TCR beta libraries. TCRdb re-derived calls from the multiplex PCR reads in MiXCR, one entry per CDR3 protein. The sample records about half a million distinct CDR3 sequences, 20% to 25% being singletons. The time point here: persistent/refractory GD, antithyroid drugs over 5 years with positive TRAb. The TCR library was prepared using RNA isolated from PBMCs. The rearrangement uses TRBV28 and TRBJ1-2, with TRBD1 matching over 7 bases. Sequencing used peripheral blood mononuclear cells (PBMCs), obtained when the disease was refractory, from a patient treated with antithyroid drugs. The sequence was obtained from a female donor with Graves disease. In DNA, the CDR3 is TGTGCCAGCAGTTCCGATGGACAGGACTATGGCTACACCTTC. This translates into CASSSDGQDYGYTF.